This section outlines one T cell receptor (beta chain) sequence together with its context. Its cognate antigen is unknown. Unique molecular identifiers, one per molecule, were present on every TCR cDNA molecule. MiXCR was run by TCRdb on the 5' RACE reads, yielding one entry per CDR3 protein. The sample contains 40,000 to 45,000 distinct CDR3 sequences, roughly 13% of which appear only once. The sample is drawn from a study of spatial heterogeneity in lung cancer. Regarding the study as a whole: The study found ubiquitous expanded tumor TCRs in blood more at resection than follow-up.

Noted time point: sample taken at primary tumor resection. The study sequenced unsorted whole RNA from tumor, nontumor lung or frozen PBMC. Donation came from over 60 patients with untreated early-stage non-small cell lung cancer. The CDR3 is made up of 18 amino acids. CDR1 is SGHDT and CDR2 is YYEEEE in the germline V gene. J was trimmed by 0 bases and V by 3 bases; bases with no gene match: 9. The sequence was collected from a male donor with early-stage non-small cell lung cancer. The gene calls are TRBV5-6 and TRBJ2-3, with 11 bases that match TRBD2. This sample comprised PBMCs, obtained at surgery. The CDR3 DNA reads as TGTGCCAGCAGCTCCGGGGTAGCGGGAGGGCCTAGCACAGATACGCAGTATTTT. This translates into CASSSGVAGGPSTDTQYF.